This T cell receptor beta chain was captured in a study of cytomegalovirus exposure and HLA in healthy donors. General study points: Subsequent analysis found a tendency for first-cohort TCR clusters to co-occur within the 95 to 150 validation repertoires. Some TCR beta chains (about 170 of them) were listed as cytomegalovirus-associated. As confirmed in vitro, three CMV-associated chains were specific for CMV antigens.

Produced via immunoSEQ multiplex PCR; TCRdb's table is partial and in-frame only. The sample holds 200,000 to 300,000 clones; about 87% are singletons and the top ten take around 3%. The donors were members of the validation cohort comprising over 90 subjects, separate from the roughly 640-subject first cohort. V gave up 4 bases and J gave up 1 base, with 7 bases separating them. Germline V gene sequence: CDR1 LGHNA, CDR2 YNFKEQ. The CDR3 contains 13 residues. About this clone: Its matching antigen is unknown.

Material for sequencing was PBMCs. The source is a man younger than 35 in good health and CMV-seronegative. The chain employs TRBV4-2 and TRBJ1-2; unclear D gene. CDR3 sequence (DNA): TGTGCCAGCAGCCGGGCAGTTAACTATGGCTACACCTTC. As protein: CASSRAVNYGYTF.